This T cell receptor beta chain was retrieved from a study of metastatic and nonmetastatic thyroid tumors. About the research overall: The authors compared repertoires across blood and tumor or nodule tissue from malignant and benign thyroid patients.

Every patient underwent thyroid surgery untreated. Per the original methods: The study's classifier, a distant-metastasis tool for papillary thyroid cancer, was built using CDR3 differences across clinicopathological groups. TCRdb re-analyzed the PCR reads using MiXCR. The V and J calls were determined by TCRdb, not by the authors. The data contain about 20,000 clones, 12% of them singletons. This clone came up many times. What it binds is not known. Study observations and caveats: Significantly higher TCR beta diversity was reportedly seen in malignant thyroid tumors than benign nodules, in blood and tumor.

The sample taken for sequencing was blood. The source of this sequence is a male donor with papillary thyroid cancer or a benign thyroid nodule (not recorded which). Some clones in this sample may be carry-over from other donors' samples.

CDR3 sequence: CASSQDPSGIYEQYF. The CDR3 DNA is TGTGCCAGCAGCCAAGATCCTAGCGGAATCTACGAGCAGTACTTC. The V gene is TRBV3-1, the J gene TRBJ2-7; 7 nucleotides align to TRBD2. The junction had 5 bases not matched to a gene; V was cut back by 0 bases and J by 3 bases. Germline values: CDR1 LGHDT, CDR2 YNNKEL (reference sequence). This CDR3 comprises 15 residues.